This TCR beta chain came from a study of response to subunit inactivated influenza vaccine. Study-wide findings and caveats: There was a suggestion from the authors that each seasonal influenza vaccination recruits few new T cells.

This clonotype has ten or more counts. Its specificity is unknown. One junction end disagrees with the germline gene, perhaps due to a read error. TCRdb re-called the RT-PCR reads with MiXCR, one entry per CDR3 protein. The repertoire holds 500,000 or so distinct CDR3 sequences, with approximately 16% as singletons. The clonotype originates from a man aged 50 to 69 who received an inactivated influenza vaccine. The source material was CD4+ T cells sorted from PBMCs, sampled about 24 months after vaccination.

This CDR3 is CASSLGQGAYEQYF. CDR3 in DNA: TGCGCCAGCAGCTTGGGACAGGGTGCCTACGAGCAGTACTTC. The V gene is TRBV7-2, the J gene TRBJ2-7, with 9 bases aligning to TRBD1. This CDR3 has 14 residues. CDR1 SGHTA and CDR2 FQGNSA come from the germline V gene.